This entry lists 27 T cell receptor beta chains sequenced from one sample in a study of blood T cell repertoires in COVID-19. The table came from immunoSEQ multiplex PCR; TCRdb's copy has only in-frame clones and leaves some out. The table records approximately 120,000 clones, approximately 87% of them present only once. Sequencing was performed on peripheral blood. These receptors were obtained from a woman aged 45-65 years with acute or convalescent COVID-19.

In this sample, this clone turned up once. This sequence joins TRBV21-1 and TRBJ2-2; the table's TRBD1 call for D was not verified on the DNA. TRBV21-1 is noted as a pseudogene. The length of the CDR3 is 15 residues. The CDR3 sequence: CASSKDRVVTGELFF. CDR3 nucleotide sequence: TGTGCCAGCAGCAAAGACAGGGTCGTAACCGGGGAGCTGTTTTTT.

J is TRBJ2-3 and V is TRBV5-4, with 8 nucleotides matching TRBD2. Germline assignment: CDR1 SGHNT and CDR2 YYREEE (reference sequence). V was clipped by 4 bases and J by 0 bases; unmatched bases: 7. CDR3 length: 16 amino acids. This chain's CDR3 is CASSPGTRSSTDTQYF. The CDR3 DNA reads TGTGCCAGCAGCCCCGGGACTAGATCTAGCACAGATACGCAGTATTTT. The full variable domain, rest sourced from reference TRBV5-4 and TRBJ2-3, is ETGVTQSPTHLIKTRGQQVTLRCSSQSGHNTVSWYQQALGQGPQFIFQYYREEENGRGNFPPRFSGLQFPNYSSELNVNALELDDSALYLCASSPGTRSSTDTQYFGPGTRLTVL.

The gene calls are TRBV5-4 and TRBJ1-1; D might be TRBD1 (5 bases). Between the trimmed V and J ends, which lost 10 bases and 1 base, there was a span of 8 bases. Germline loops: CDR1 SGHNT, CDR2 YYREEE (reference sequence). This CDR3 contains 11 residues. CDR3: CAVQENTEAFF. The CDR3 bases are TGTGCCGTACAGGAGAACACTGAAGCTTTCTTT.

The chain recombines TRBV28 with TRBJ2-2, with 9 bases that match TRBD1. CDR3 length: 15 residues. CDR1 MDHEN and CDR2 SYDVKM come from the germline V gene. Germline trimming cut 4 bases from V and 6 bases from J; bases unmatched to any gene: 6. CDR3 sequence: CASSYGTGPPGELFF. CDR3 nucleotides: TGTGCCAGCAGTTACGGGACAGGGCCCCCCGGGGAGCTGTTTTTT.

This chain connects TRBV7-2 to TRBJ2-1; possible D gene TRBD2, 6 bases. Per the germline V gene, CDR1 is SGHTA and CDR2 is FQGNSA. CDR3 size: 19 residues. The V gene lost 1 base and the J gene lost 0 bases, with 19 bases spanning the gap. The chain's CDR3 is CASSLGAGRINPSYNEQFF. The DNA for the CDR3 is TGTGCCAGCAGCTTAGGAGCGGGCCGGATCAACCCCTCCTACAATGAGCAGTTCTTC.

The CDR3 coding sequence is TGCGCCAGCAGCTTGCAGGCCGAAGAGACCCAGTACTTC. This translates into CASSLQAEETQYF. V gene TRBV5-1 combines with J gene TRBJ2-5; no definite D call. The CDR3 runs to 13 residues. CDR1 and CDR2 from the germline V gene are SGHRS and YFSETQ. The V end lost 1 base, the J end lost 3 bases, and 7 bases lay between the germline ends.

The rearrangement links TRBV9 to TRBJ2-2; D is possibly TRBD1 (5 bases). The CDR3 consists of 17 residues. V was shortened by 0 bases and J by 1 base, with 13 bases between the two germline ends. The germline CDR1 and CDR2 sequences are SGDLS and YYNGEE. The CDR3 spells CASSVARGVGNTGELFF. CDR3 DNA: TGTGCCAGCAGCGTAGCTAGGGGTGTGGGGAACACCGGGGAGCTGTTTTTT.

The chain employs TRBV16 and TRBJ2-3; 9 bases line up with TRBD2. This CDR3 has 15 residues. V shed 5 bases and J 2 bases; nucleotides not matched to a gene: 5. Germline V lookup: CDR1 KGHSY, CDR2 FQNENV. The CDR3 nucleotides read TGTGCCAGCAGCGCGCCGGGACTAGCCACAGATACGCAGTATTTT. It specifies CASSAPGLATDTQYF.

This chain joins TRBV28 and TRBJ1-1, with 10 bases lining up with TRBD1. The CDR3 consists of 14 residues. Germline V gives CDR1 MDHEN, CDR2 SYDVKM. After removal of 7 bases from V and 7 bases from J, the junction contained 9 bases not matched to a gene. The DNA of the CDR3 is TGTGCCAGCAAGGGACAGGGGCGATGGTTTGAAGCTTTCTTT. Its translation is CASKGQGRWFEAFF.

This clone was recorded only once. This chain joins TRBV6-5 and TRBJ2-1, with 8 bases that match TRBD1. With V trimmed by 5 bases and J by 2 bases, 2 bases remained unmatched. CDR1 is MNHEY and CDR2 is SVGAGI in the germline V gene. CDR3 size: 14 residues. This CDR3 reads CASSRQGPYNEQFF. The CDR3 coding sequence is TGTGCCAGCAGTCGACAGGGGCCCTACAATGAGCAGTTCTTC.

This chain connects TRBV6-5 to TRBJ1-1, with 7 nucleotides matching TRBD1. In germline, CDR1 is MNHEY, CDR2 SVGAGI. The junction had 6 bases not matched to a gene; V was cut back by 5 bases and J by 6 bases. This CDR3 contains 13 residues. CDR3 sequence: CASSPTGVAEAFF. The CDR3 DNA reads as TGTGCCAGCAGTCCAACAGGGGTCGCTGAAGCTTTCTTT.

The chain carries TRBV2 and TRBJ1-1; no clear D. Germline V lookup: CDR1 SNHLY, CDR2 FYNNEI. The CDR3 is 13 amino acids. Trimming removed 3 bases at V and 5 bases at J, with 10 bases between. The chain's CDR3 is CASSDRWRTEAFF. For the CDR3, the DNA is TGTGCCAGCAGTGATAGGTGGAGGACTGAAGCTTTCTTT.

This clone was detected only a few times. This rearrangement joins TRBV30 to TRBJ1-5, with TRBD1 matching over 10 bases. Trimming cost V 1 base and J 4 bases; bases outside gene matches: 4. This CDR3 is built from 15 residues. CDR1 is GTSNPN and CDR2 is SVGIG in the germline V gene (reference sequence). CDR3 nucleotides: TGTGCCTGGAGTGCGCCGGACAGGGGGAATCAGCCCCAGCATTTT. Translating it yields CAWSAPDRGNQPQHF.

J is TRBJ1-2 and V is TRBV5-1; tentatively, D is TRBD1 (5 bases). The CDR3 runs to 14 residues. The V end was cut by 1 base, the J end by 4 bases, with 11 bases between. Germline-derived CDR1 and CDR2 are SGHRS and YFSETQ. The CDR3 spells CASSLQGMGYGYTF. CDR3 nucleotides: TGCGCCAGCAGCTTGCAGGGAATGGGCTATGGCTACACCTTC.

The chain combines TRBV6-6 with TRBJ2-3; 7 bases agree with TRBD1. V lost 5 bases, J lost 0 bases, and 11 bases stayed unmatched. The germline V gene has CDR1 MNHNY and CDR2 SVGAGI (reference sequence). The CDR3 spans 17 residues. The CDR3 protein is CASSHLGTASSTDTQYF. DNA of the CDR3: TGTGCCAGCAGTCACCTTGGGACAGCTTCTAGCACAGATACGCAGTATTTT.

The chain couples TRBV18 to TRBJ2-2; D may be TRBD1 (5 bases). This CDR3 contains 16 residues. V was trimmed by 0 bases and J by 3 bases, leaving 11 bases between them. The germline V gene has CDR1 KGHSH and CDR2 LQKENI. The CDR3 protein is CASSPPDQGYTGELFF. CDR3 coding DNA: TGTGCCAGCTCACCACCGGATCAGGGATACACCGGGGAGCTGTTTTTT.

The gene calls are TRBV5-1 and TRBJ2-1, with TRBD2 identical over 9 bases. Germline V lookup: CDR1 SGHRS, CDR2 YFSETQ. J lost 10 bases, V lost 2 bases, and 7 bases had no gene match. The CDR3 spans 14 residues. The chain's CDR3 is CASSLERGAWEQFF. CDR3 nucleotide sequence: TGCGCCAGCAGCTTAGAGCGGGGGGCATGGGAGCAGTTCTTC.

This clone has only one observation. The rearrangement uses TRBV6-5 and TRBJ1-1; D might be TRBD1 (6 bases). Looked up from germline, CDR1 is MNHEY and CDR2 is SVGAGI. CDR3 length: 15 amino acids. The V end lost 0 bases, the J end lost 5 bases, and 13 bases lay between the germline ends. DNA of the CDR3: TGTGCCAGCAGTTACTCATGGGGGGGCCAGACTGAAGCTTTCTTT. As protein: CASSYSWGGQTEAFF.

This clone has only one observation. The chain joins TRBV7-6 to TRBJ2-2, with 7 bases matching TRBD2. V lost 2 bases and J lost 5; bases outside the gene matches: 11. This CDR3 is built from 17 residues. The V gene's germline CDR1 is SGHVS and CDR2 FNYEAQ. The CDR3 here is CASSLKERERGTGELFF. The CDR3 DNA follows: TGTGCCAGCAGCTTAAAAGAACGTGAGCGGGGAACCGGGGAGCTGTTTTTT.

This clone was counted a single time. The CDR3 sequence: CAISERGTGSYEQYF. Here the CDR3 DNA reads TGTGCCATCAGTGAAAGGGGGACAGGGTCCTACGAGCAGTACTTC. The chain is built from TRBV10-3 and TRBJ2-7; 9 positions match TRBD1. The V segment lost 3 bases and the J segment 1 base; nucleotides outside the gene matches: 4. Germline V lookup: CDR1 ENHRY, CDR2 SYGVKD. The length of the CDR3 is 15 residues.

The rearrangement joins TRBV2 to TRBJ2-3; 8 bases map to TRBD2. With 4 bases clipped from V and 1 base from J, the junction kept 4 bases outside the gene matches. The CDR3 is 15 amino acids. Germline CDR1 SNHLY, CDR2 FYNNEI. In DNA, the CDR3 is TGTGCCAGCAGTGTGGGAGCGGGGGGCACAGATACGCAGTATTTT. It encodes CASSVGAGGTDTQYF. Variable domain in full (rest from reference TRBV2 and TRBJ2-3): EPEVTQTPSHQVTQMGQEVILRCVPISNHLYFYWYRQILGQKVEFLVSFYNNEISEKSEIFDDQFSVERPDGSNFTLKIRSTKLEDSAMYFCASSVGAGGTDTQYFGPGTRLTVL.

J is TRBJ2-7 and V is TRBV28; D call uncertain. The CDR3 has 11 amino acids. The germline CDR1 and CDR2 sequences are MDHEN and SYDVKM. V gave up 4 bases and J gave up 4 bases, with 5 bases separating them. CDR3 in amino acids: CASSWAYEQYF. The CDR3 DNA follows: TGTGCCAGCAGTTGGGCTTACGAGCAGTACTTC.

This clone was counted between two and nine times. The chain employs TRBV29-1 and TRBJ1-2; TRBD1 aligns across 7 bases. V shed 4 bases and J 2 bases; nucleotides not matched to a gene: 4. Germline CDR1 and CDR2: SQVTM and ANQGSEA. The CDR3 runs to 13 residues. CDR3: CSVGAGGNYGYTF. The CDR3 region has the DNA TGCAGCGTTGGGGCAGGGGGGAACTATGGCTACACCTTC. The full variable domain, its missing parts supplied by reference TRBV29-1 and TRBJ1-2, is SAVISQKPSRDICQRGTSLTIQCQVDSQVTMMFWYRQQPGQSLTLIATANQGSEATYESGFVIDKFPISRPNLTFSTLTVSNMSPEDSSIYLCSVGAGGNYGYTFGSGTRLTVV.

The chain has TRBV2 and TRBJ1-1; possibly TRBD1 for D (6 bases). The CDR3 is made up of 17 amino acids. Germline V lookup: CDR1 SNHLY, CDR2 FYNNEI. The V end was cut by 3 bases, the J end by 1 base, with 18 bases between. CDR3 coding DNA: TGTGCCAGCAGTGAGAGGTCCAGGGGCAAAAGGAACACTGAAGCTTTCTTT. Its translation is CASSERSRGKRNTEAFF.

This clone appeared a few times. V and J are TRBV19 and TRBJ1-5; a weak D match, TRBD1 (6 bases). Germline lookup yields CDR1 LNHDA and CDR2 SQIVND (reference sequence). This CDR3 is built from 15 residues. Trimming removed 5 bases at V and 3 bases at J, with 14 bases between. The DNA of the CDR3 is TGTGCCAGTAGTCCAGGGGTTTGGGACAATCAGCCCCAGCATTTT. It is translated as CASSPGVWDNQPQHF.

This clone has a single count. The chain couples TRBV24-1 to TRBJ2-1; tentative D call: TRBD1 (5 bases). CDR3 size: 15 residues. CDR1 is KGHDR, CDR2 SFDVKD, per germline. Trimming pared 9 bases from V and 8 bases from J, leaving 22 bases between. The chain's CDR3 is CATAAPNRPPDEQFF. The CDR3 DNA reads TGTGCCACCGCCGCCCCAAACAGGCCCCCCGATGAGCAGTTCTTC.

The V and J genes are TRBV5-1 and TRBJ1-1, with 7 bases aligning to TRBD1. Germline CDR1 is SGHRS and CDR2 is YFSETQ. The CDR3 extends over 15 amino acids. The V segment lost 2 bases and the J segment 1 base; nucleotides outside the gene matches: 5. CDR3 region: CASSLGGMRNTEAFF. The CDR3 bases are TGCGCCAGCAGCTTAGGGGGCATGCGGAACACTGAAGCTTTCTTT.